One and the same sample provided the 18 T cell receptor beta chains below, sequenced in a study of T cells in Graves' hyperthyroidism and ophthalmopathy. Regions amplified from RNA transcripts were the TCR beta CDR3 regions. An initial round of RT-PCR targeting the TCR CDR3 relied on the HTBI primer set. TCRdb ran MiXCR on the multiplex PCR reads and lists one entry per CDR3 protein. The table records over 650,000 distinct CDR3 sequences, less than 20% of them present only once. The specimen sequenced was blood. These receptors were obtained from a man aged 18 to 35 with Graves' hyperthyroidism.

This clonotype has at least ten counts. The V call is TRBV2, the J call TRBJ1-2, with 10 positions matching TRBD1. The CDR3 has 16 residues. V was pared by 5 bases and J by 5 bases, with 11 bases of the junction left unmatched. The germline V gene has CDR1 SNHLY and CDR2 FYNNEI. The CDR3 nucleotides are TGTGCCAGCAGTCAGTCCCGGGACAGGGGTTTGTATGGCTACACCTTC. As protein: CASSQSRDRGLYGYTF.

This clonotype was detected only a few times. The J gene is TRBJ2-1, the V gene TRBV19; D is perhaps TRBD1 or TRBD2 (5 bases each). Trimming removed 4 bases at V and 7 bases at J, with 17 bases between. CDR1 and CDR2 (germline): LNHDA, SQIVND (reference sequence). The CDR3 spans 15 residues. Here the CDR3 DNA reads TGTGCCAGTAGTAGGGGGACCACGTCTGTGAATGAGCAGTTCTTC. This translates into CASSRGTTSVNEQFF.

The table lists this clonotype with a count of one. The chain uses TRBV28 and TRBJ2-7; possible D gene TRBD2, 6 bases. Germline V gene sequence: CDR1 MDHEN, CDR2 SYDVKM. This CDR3 is built from 17 residues. V shed 2 bases and J shed 0 bases, with 17 bases lying between them. The CDR3 DNA is TGTGCCAGCAGTTTAATTAGCGGACTCTCCCTCTCCTACGAGCAGTACTTC. Its translation: CASSLISGLSLSYEQYF.

The genes are TRBV18 and TRBJ2-3, with no clear D. The CDR3 loop spans 15 amino acids. Germline lookup yields CDR1 KGHSH and CDR2 LQKENI. With 1 base removed from V and 2 bases from J, the gap between germline ends came to 10 bases. As DNA, the CDR3 is TGTGCCAGCTCACCACTTCAGGCAACCACAGATACGCAGTATTTT. Translation: CASSPLQATTDTQYF.

The genes are TRBV2 and TRBJ2-3; D is ambiguous. Germline loops: CDR1 SNHLY, CDR2 FYNNEI. The CDR3 has 14 residues. Trimming pared 1 base from V and 1 base from J, leaving 6 bases between. In DNA form, the CDR3 reads TGTGCCAGCAGTGAAGACTGGGGCACAGATACGCAGTATTTT. It codes for CASSEDWGTDTQYF.

This clonotype is a singleton in its sample. The junction departs from the called germline gene at one end, perhaps through a read error. This chain connects TRBV12-3 or TRBV12-4 to TRBJ1-5; D unresolved. The CDR3 covers 15 residues. CDR3 region: CASSPGPYTNQPQRF. In DNA form, the CDR3 reads TGTGCCAGCAGCCCCGGACCTTACACTAATCAGCCCCAGCGTTTT.

As concerns this clonotype: A junction boundary mismatches the germline segment, possibly from a read error. This chain connects TRBV12-3 or TRBV12-4 to TRBJ2-2; no firm D call. The CDR3 sequence is 14 residues long. CDR3 sequence reads: CASLYSGATGELFF. As DNA, the CDR3 is TGCGCCTCATTATACTCAGGAGCCACCGGGGAGCTGTTTTTT.

This clonotype was seen ten or more times. The chain links TRBV28 to TRBJ1-3; D is perhaps TRBD1 (6 bases). This CDR3 comprises 13 residues. Germline V lookup: CDR1 MDHEN, CDR2 SYDVKM. V shed 4 bases and J shed 2 bases, with 6 bases lying between them. CDR3 nucleotides: TGTGCCAGCAGTTGGGGGCCTGGAAACACCATATATTTT. Its translation is CASSWGPGNTIYF.

In the case of this clonotype: It may be a read error: a sequence one base away is much more abundant. V and J are TRBV11-2 and TRBJ2-1; TRBD2 aligns across 9 bases. Losses at the gene ends were 3 bases for V and 1 base for J; bases not matched to a gene: 10. CDR3 size: 18 residues. The germline V gene has CDR1 SGHAT and CDR2 FQNNGV. This CDR3 is CASSLRLAEVGSYNEQFF. CDR3 bases: TGTGCCAGCAGCTTGAGACTAGCGGAAGTAGGATCCTACAATGAGCAGTTCTTC.

Note on this clonotype: A much larger clonotype is one base distant, so this may be a read error. The chain links TRBV28 to TRBJ2-7; TRBD1 or TRBD2 may be the D gene (5 bases each). Germline V gene data show CDR1 as MDHEN and CDR2 as SYDVKM. CDR3 length: 15 residues. The CDR3 bases are TGTACCAGTAAGGGGACGGATGTCCCAGCCTACGAGCAGTACTTC. Its protein product is CTSKGTDVPAYEQYF. Full variable domain (remainder filled in from reference TRBV28 and TRBJ2-7): DVKVTQSSRYLVKRTGEKVFLECVQDMDHENMFWYRQDPGLGLRLIYFSYDVKMKEKGDIPEGYSVSREKKERFSLILESASTNQTSMYLCTSKGTDVPAYEQYFGPGTRLTVT.

The table lists this clonotype with many counts. The chain carries TRBV6-1 and TRBJ1-2; TRBD1 agrees at 9 bases. Germline CDR1 MNHNS, CDR2 SASEGT. J lost 5 bases, V lost 10 bases, and 8 bases had no gene match. This CDR3 comprises 13 residues. The CDR3 loop is CANQGDRVYGYTF. The CDR3 nucleotides read TGTGCCAACCAGGGGGACAGGGTATATGGCTACACCTTC.

This CDR3 is CASSPTSVDTQYF. In DNA, the CDR3 is TGTGCCAGCAGCCCGACTAGCGTAGATACGCAGTATTTT. The V and J genes are TRBV7-9 and TRBJ2-3; TRBD2 matches 8 bases. The germline V gene has CDR1 SEHNR and CDR2 FQNEAQ (reference sequence). The CDR3 covers 13 residues. Trimming at V came to 5 bases and at J to 5 bases, leaving 3 bases not matched to a gene.

This clonotype was observed a handful of times. This sequence joins TRBV12-3 or TRBV12-4 and TRBJ2-2; 7 nucleotides align to TRBD2. The V gene end was trimmed by 3 bases and the J gene end by 3 bases; junction bases not matched to a gene: 10. The CDR3 runs 17 residues. This CDR3 reads CASSFSGRATYTGELFF. The CDR3 DNA is TGTGCCAGCAGTTTCAGTGGGAGGGCTACGTACACCGGGGAGCTGTTTTTT.

This clonotype has ten or more counts. The chain combines TRBV11-2 with TRBJ2-5; weak D call: TRBD2 (6 bases). Germline V gene data show CDR1 as SGHAT and CDR2 as FQNNGV. Trimming shortened V by 1 base and J by 4 bases, and 16 bases separated the two germline ends. The CDR3 is made up of 16 amino acids. CDR3 sequence reads: CASSLVWAREGETQYF. As DNA, the CDR3 is TGTGCCAGCAGCTTAGTGTGGGCGCGGGAAGGAGAGACCCAGTACTTC.

The table lists this clonotype with a count of one. The CDR3 DNA reads as TGCAGCGTTGCAACAGGGTCTGGCAAAAACATTCAGTACTTC. The encoded protein is CSVATGSGKNIQYF. The rearrangement links TRBV29-1 to TRBJ2-4; weak D call: TRBD1 (6 bases). Germline V gene data show CDR1 as SQVTM and CDR2 as ANQGSEA. The CDR3 has 14 residues. V was cut by 4 bases and J by 3 bases, with 13 bases left in between.

This clonotype occurred many times. The chain couples TRBV30 to TRBJ2-7, with D uncertain. Trimming removed 0 bases from V and 5 bases from J, with 14 bases in between. There are 14 residues in the CDR3. Germline V gene data show CDR1 as GTSNPN and CDR2 as SVGIG (reference sequence). Here the CDR3 reads CAWSVNRFRNEQYF. DNA of the CDR3: TGTGCCTGGAGTGTGAACCGCTTCAGGAACGAGCAGTACTTC.

This clonotype has ten or more counts. J is TRBJ2-7 and V is TRBV20-1; no reliable D call. The CDR3 extends over 13 amino acids. Looked up from germline, CDR1 is DFQATT and CDR2 is SNEGSKA (reference sequence). Trimming stripped 3 bases from V and 2 bases from J, with 11 bases between. CDR3 loop: CSASDTATYEQYF. CDR3 nucleotide sequence: TGCAGTGCTAGCGACACCGCTACCTACGAGCAGTACTTC.

The rearrangement uses TRBV19 and TRBJ1-2; D not certain. CDR1 is LNHDA and CDR2 is SQIVND in the germline V gene (reference sequence). With 7 bases removed from V and 2 bases from J, the gap between germline ends came to 14 bases. CDR3 length equals 14 residues. The CDR3 sequence: CASIRTGKNYGYTF. CDR3 DNA sequence: TGTGCCAGTATTCGGACGGGGAAAAACTATGGCTACACCTTC.